The 20 T cell receptor beta chains below all came from one sample that was sequenced in a study of blood T cell repertoires in COVID-19. Only in-frame clones appear in the TCRdb table, and some are missing; sequencing was by immunoSEQ multiplex PCR. The top ten clones hold around 2.5% of a sample with hundreds of thousands of clones, around 90% of them seen once. The sequenced sample was PBMCs or T cells enriched from blood (not recorded which). The receptor source for this set is a man aged 55-75 years who had recovered from COVID-19.

The chain is built from TRBV18 and TRBJ2-7, with D unclear. Germline values: CDR1 KGHSH, CDR2 LQKENI. Trimming shortened V by 1 base and J by 1 base, and 8 bases separated the two germline ends. The CDR3 contains 14 residues. The CDR3 sequence is CASSPRSGSYEQYF. As DNA, the CDR3 is TGTGCCAGCTCACCACGGTCAGGTTCCTACGAGCAGTACTTC.

The chain uses TRBV5-4 and TRBJ2-1, with 10 bases identical to TRBD2. Trimming cost V 0 bases and J 4 bases; bases outside gene matches: 4. Germline V lookup: CDR1 SGHNT, CDR2 YYREEE (reference sequence). CDR3 length equals 16 residues. The CDR3 nucleotides are TGTGCCAGCAGCTTGGGGAGCGGGGGGGCTTACAATGAGCAGTTCTTC. It codes for CASSLGSGGAYNEQFF.

This chain uses TRBV12-3 or TRBV12-4 with TRBJ1-5; D is uncertain. There are 13 residues in the CDR3. V shed 5 bases and J shed 5 bases, with 10 bases lying between them. The CDR3 DNA sequence: TGTGCCAGCAGTACGGGTCTCGATCAGCCCCAGCATTTT. Translating it yields CASSTGLDQPQHF.

The genes are TRBV6-5 and TRBJ1-2; 10 nucleotides match TRBD1. Germline trimming cut 0 bases from V and 5 bases from J; bases unmatched to any gene: 6. The CDR3 has 16 residues. Germline V gene lookup returns CDR1 MNHEY and CDR2 SVGAGI. CDR3 loop: CASSYSVGTGAYGYTF. The CDR3, as DNA: TGTGCCAGCAGTTACTCGGTTGGGACAGGGGCGTATGGCTACACCTTC.

This clone has more than one count but fewer than ten. The genes are TRBV19 and TRBJ2-5, with a weak D call TRBD2 (6 bases). Trimming stripped 4 bases from V and 2 bases from J, with 11 bases between. The CDR3 covers 14 residues. The germline CDR1 and CDR2 sequences are LNHDA and SQIVND (reference sequence). The DNA of the CDR3 is TGTGCCAGTAGTAAGCGCGGGACGCAAGAGACCCAGTACTTC. This encodes CASSKRGTQETQYF.

This chain joins TRBV7-3 and TRBJ2-1, with 9 bases fitting TRBD2. The germline gives CDR1 SGHTA, CDR2 FQGTGA. V was clipped by 1 base and J by 9 bases; unmatched bases: 4. CDR3 size: 14 residues. The CDR3 reads CASSLISGSGEQFF. The CDR3 DNA reads TGTGCCAGCAGCTTAATTAGCGGGAGCGGTGAGCAGTTCTTC.

The chain couples TRBV6-5 to TRBJ2-7, with a weak D call TRBD1 (5 bases). This CDR3 is built from 15 residues. The V and J ends lost 7 bases and 0 bases respectively, with 16 bases between them. Germline lookup yields CDR1 MNHEY and CDR2 SVGAGI. CDR3 amino acids: CASNPGAIGSYEQYF. The DNA for the CDR3 is TGTGCCAGCAACCCTGGGGCAATCGGCTCCTACGAGCAGTACTTC.

The rearrangement uses TRBV11-2 and TRBJ1-3; D is ambiguous. The germline V and J ends were trimmed by 0 bases and 8 bases, with 17 bases remaining between them. Germline V gene lookup returns CDR1 SGHAT and CDR2 FQNNGV. CDR3 length equals 16 residues. The CDR3 reads CASSLEADRTRDTIYF. The CDR3 coding sequence is TGTGCCAGCAGCTTAGAGGCAGACCGAACGAGGGACACCATATATTTT.

The chain has TRBV27 and TRBJ2-7, with TRBD1 matching over 9 bases. J lost 9 bases, V lost 8 bases, and 14 bases had no gene match. The CDR3 totals 14 residues. CDR1 is MNHEY and CDR2 is SMNVEV in the germline V gene (reference sequence). CDR3 protein: CASSLDRGGWGQYF. For the CDR3, the DNA is TGTGCCAGCTCCCTCGACAGGGGGGGGTGGGGGCAGTACTTC.

The chain carries TRBV5-6 and TRBJ1-6; D is uncertain. Trimming pared 3 bases from V and 7 bases from J, leaving 11 bases between. Germline assignment: CDR1 SGHDT and CDR2 YYEEEE. The CDR3 runs to 14 residues. Here the CDR3 DNA reads TGTGCCAGCAGCTCCGGGGAGTGGAATTCACCCCTCCACTTT. This translates into CASSSGEWNSPLHF.

This clone appeared once. This sequence joins TRBV4-1 and TRBJ2-3, with TRBD1 matching over 10 bases. V was pared by 2 bases and J by 1 base, with 6 bases of the junction left unmatched. The CDR3 length is 17 residues. Germline V CDR1 and CDR2: MGHRA, YSYEKL. The CDR3 region has the DNA TGCGCCAGCAGCCAACCGGGACAGGGGATCGGCACAGATACGCAGTATTTT. Protein: CASSQPGQGIGTDTQYF.

The chain is built from TRBV24-1 and TRBJ2-7, with 9 bases lining up with TRBD1. The trim removed 3 bases at V and 2 bases at J, leaving 4 bases unmatched. The CDR3 has 15 amino acids. CDR1 is KGHDR and CDR2 is SFDVKD in the germline V gene. CDR3 sequence (DNA): TGTGCCACCAGTGATCCGGGACAGGGTACCTACGAGCAGTACTTC. It codes for CATSDPGQGTYEQYF.

CDR3 loop: CASSSRGQGLNYGYTF. In DNA, the CDR3 is TGTGCCAGCAGCTCTAGAGGACAGGGACTTAACTATGGCTACACCTTC. V and J are TRBV7-8 and TRBJ1-2; TRBD1 aligns across 8 bases. The CDR3 is 16 amino acids. Germline V gives CDR1 SGHVS, CDR2 FQNEAQ. Trimming removed 4 bases from V and 1 base from J; junction bases left unmatched: 8.

This clone occurred a few times. This rearrangement joins TRBV7-9 to TRBJ2-1, with 8 bases lining up with TRBD2. CDR1 and CDR2 (germline): SEHNR, FQNEAQ (reference sequence). J lost 7 bases, V lost 2 bases, and 10 bases had no gene match. The CDR3 has 16 amino acids. CDR3 in amino acids: CASSLFPAGAVNEQFF. In DNA form, the CDR3 reads TGTGCCAGCAGCTTATTCCCAGCGGGAGCGGTAAATGAGCAGTTCTTC.

The chain couples TRBV5-1 to TRBJ2-3; 7 nucleotides match TRBD2. The junction had 5 bases not matched to a gene; V was cut back by 1 base and J by 3 bases. The CDR3 spans 15 residues. Germline assignment: CDR1 SGHRS and CDR2 YFSETQ. The CDR3 DNA sequence: TGCGCCAGCAGCTTGTACGGGAGGAGGACAGATACGCAGTATTTT. Its protein product is CASSLYGRRTDTQYF. The whole variable domain, remainder taken from reference TRBV5-1 and TRBJ2-3, is KAGVTQTPRYLIKTRGQQVTLSCSPISGHRSVSWYQQTPGQGLQFLFEYFSETQRNKGNFPGRFSGRQFSNSRSEMNVSTLELGDSALYLCASSLYGRRTDTQYFGPGTRLTVL.

In nucleotides, the CDR3 is TGTGCCAGCAGCTTAGCGGGGAGGGGGAACACCGGGGAGCTGTTTTTT. Translation: CASSLAGRGNTGELFF. The chain uses TRBV7-6 and TRBJ2-2; 7 bases are a match to TRBD2. Trimming removed 0 bases from V and 1 base from J; junction bases left unmatched: 2. This CDR3 has 16 residues. The V gene's germline CDR1 is SGHVS and CDR2 FNYEAQ.

The CDR3 nucleotides are TGTGCCAGCAGCGACAGGGTGCACAATCAGCCCCAGCATTTT. Protein product: CASSDRVHNQPQHF. The genes are TRBV2 and TRBJ1-5, with 7 nucleotides matching TRBD1. This CDR3 is built from 14 residues. The V segment lost 6 bases and the J segment 3 bases; nucleotides outside the gene matches: 5. Germline lookup yields CDR1 SNHLY and CDR2 FYNNEI.

The chain carries TRBV19 and TRBJ2-7; D perhaps matches TRBD2 (6 bases). This CDR3 spans 16 amino acids. The germline CDR1 and CDR2 sequences are LNHDA and SQIVND (reference sequence). V lost 1 base to trimming and J lost 4 bases, with 17 bases between them. Written as DNA, the CDR3 is TGTGCCAGTAGTATAGGTTTGGGGACTGCTCAATACGAGCAGTACTTC. Translated, it gives CASSIGLGTAQYEQYF.

The V and J genes are TRBV6-5 and TRBJ1-2; possibly TRBD1 for D (5 bases). With 6 bases removed from V and 4 bases from J, the gap between germline ends came to 12 bases. The CDR3 contains 13 residues. Germline CDR1 and CDR2: MNHEY and SVGAGI. CDR3 sequence reads: CASSPRQSYGYTF. Here the CDR3 DNA reads TGTGCCAGCAGCCCCCGACAGTCCTATGGCTACACCTTC.

The chain has TRBV20-1 and TRBJ1-5; TRBD1 agrees at 7 bases. CDR3 length: 15 residues. The germline V gene has CDR1 DFQATT and CDR2 SNEGSKA (reference sequence). V was clipped by 3 bases and J by 10 bases; unmatched bases: 15. CDR3 sequence: CSASPLDRSKSPQHF. Written as DNA, the CDR3 is TGCAGTGCTAGTCCCCTGGACAGGAGTAAATCCCCCCAGCATTTT.